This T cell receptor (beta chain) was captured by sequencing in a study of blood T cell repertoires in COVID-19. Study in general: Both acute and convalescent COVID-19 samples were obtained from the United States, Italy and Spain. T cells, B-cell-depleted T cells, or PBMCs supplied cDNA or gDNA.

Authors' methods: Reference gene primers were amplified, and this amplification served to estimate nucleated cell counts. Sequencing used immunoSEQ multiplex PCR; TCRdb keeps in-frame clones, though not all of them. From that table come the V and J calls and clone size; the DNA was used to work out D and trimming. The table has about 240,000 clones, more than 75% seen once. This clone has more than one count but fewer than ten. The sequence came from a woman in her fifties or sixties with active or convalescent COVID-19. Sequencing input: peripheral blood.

This CDR3 is CASSQDSRREQYF. CDR3 coding DNA: TGCGCCAGCAGCCAAGATTCGCGGCGCGAGCAGTACTTC. The genes are TRBV4-3 and TRBJ2-7; D unclear. With 0 bases removed from V and 6 bases from J, the gap between germline ends came to 9 bases. The CDR3 extends over 13 amino acids. Germline loops: CDR1 LGHNA, CDR2 YSLEER.